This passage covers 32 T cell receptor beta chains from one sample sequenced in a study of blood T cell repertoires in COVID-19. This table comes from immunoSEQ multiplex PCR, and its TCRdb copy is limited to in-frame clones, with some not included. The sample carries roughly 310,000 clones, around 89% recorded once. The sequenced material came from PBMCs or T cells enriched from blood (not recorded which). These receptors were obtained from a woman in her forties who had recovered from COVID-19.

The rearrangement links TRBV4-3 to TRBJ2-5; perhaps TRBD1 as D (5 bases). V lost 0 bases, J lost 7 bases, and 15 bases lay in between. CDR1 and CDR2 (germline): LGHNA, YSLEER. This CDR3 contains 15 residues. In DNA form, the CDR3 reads TGCGCCAGCAGCCAAGAATCGGCCCAGGGTGGGACCCAGTACTTC. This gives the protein CASSQESAQGGTQYF.

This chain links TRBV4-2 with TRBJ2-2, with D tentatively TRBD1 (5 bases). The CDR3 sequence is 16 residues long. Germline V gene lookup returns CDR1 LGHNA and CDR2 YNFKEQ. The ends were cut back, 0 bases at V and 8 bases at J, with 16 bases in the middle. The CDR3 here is CASSQEGVSKAGELFF. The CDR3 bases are TGTGCCAGCAGCCAAGAAGGGGTCTCCAAGGCGGGGGAGCTGTTTTTT.

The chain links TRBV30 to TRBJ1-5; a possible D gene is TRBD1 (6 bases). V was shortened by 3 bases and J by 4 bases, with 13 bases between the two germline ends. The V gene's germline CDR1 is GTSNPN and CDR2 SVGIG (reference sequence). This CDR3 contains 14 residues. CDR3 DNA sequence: TGTGCCTGGAGCCGGGACACCTCTAATCAGCCCCAGCATTTT. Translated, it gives CAWSRDTSNQPQHF.

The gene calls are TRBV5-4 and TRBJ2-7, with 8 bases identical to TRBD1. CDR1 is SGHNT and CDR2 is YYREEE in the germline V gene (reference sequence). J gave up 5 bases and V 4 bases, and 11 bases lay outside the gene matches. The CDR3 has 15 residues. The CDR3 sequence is CASSRPQGAGDEQYF. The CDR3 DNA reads TGTGCCAGCAGCAGACCCCAGGGGGCGGGTGACGAGCAGTACTTC.

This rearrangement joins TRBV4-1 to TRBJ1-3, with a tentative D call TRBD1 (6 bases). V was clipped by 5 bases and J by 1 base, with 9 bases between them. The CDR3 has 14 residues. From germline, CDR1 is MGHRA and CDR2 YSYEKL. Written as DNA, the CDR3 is TGCGCCAGCAGCGACACAGGGTCTGGAAACACCATATATTTT. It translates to CASSDTGSGNTIYF.

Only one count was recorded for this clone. The CDR3 loop is CASSPRVANTGELFF. Here the CDR3 DNA reads TGTGCCAGCAGCCCCCGAGTAGCGAACACCGGGGAGCTGTTTTTT. The chain couples TRBV7-9 to TRBJ2-2, with D hard to call. Trimming left V 5 bases short and J 0 bases short, with 10 bases between. Looked up from germline, CDR1 is SEHNR and CDR2 is FQNEAQ (reference sequence). This CDR3 comprises 15 residues.

CDR3 DNA sequence: TGTGCCAGCAGCTGGGAGACAGGAATGAACACTGAAGCTTTCTTT. Translated: CASSWETGMNTEAFF. The J gene is TRBJ1-1, the V gene TRBV7-6, with D possibly TRBD1 on 6 matching bases. This CDR3 has 15 amino acids. Per the germline V gene, CDR1 is SGHVS and CDR2 is FNYEAQ. Trimming stripped 4 bases from V and 0 bases from J, with 12 bases between.

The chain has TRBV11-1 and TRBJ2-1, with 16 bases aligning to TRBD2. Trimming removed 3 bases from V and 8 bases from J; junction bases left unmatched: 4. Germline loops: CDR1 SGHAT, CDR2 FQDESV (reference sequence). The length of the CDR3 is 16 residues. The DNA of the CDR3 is TGTGCCAGCAGCTTTCCCGGGACTAGCGGGAGGGATGAGCAGTTCTTC. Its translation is CASSFPGTSGRDEQFF.

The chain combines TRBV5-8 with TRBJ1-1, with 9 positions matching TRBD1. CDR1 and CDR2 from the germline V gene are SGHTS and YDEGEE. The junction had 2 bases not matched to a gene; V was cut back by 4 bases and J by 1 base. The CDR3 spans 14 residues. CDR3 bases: TGTGCCAGCAGCAGGGGACAGGGGAACACTGAAGCTTTCTTT. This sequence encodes CASSRGQGNTEAFF.

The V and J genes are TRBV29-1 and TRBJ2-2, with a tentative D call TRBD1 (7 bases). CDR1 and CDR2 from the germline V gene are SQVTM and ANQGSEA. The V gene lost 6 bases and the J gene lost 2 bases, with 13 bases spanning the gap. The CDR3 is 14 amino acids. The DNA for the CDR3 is TGCAGCGTGCTGACAGGGACTAACACCGGGGAGCTGTTTTTT. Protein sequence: CSVLTGTNTGELFF.

The CDR3 bases are TGTGCCAGCAGCCAAGCCGGGGACTTAGATACGCAGTATTTT. Translating it yields CASSQAGDLDTQYF. This sequence joins TRBV3-1 (or the pseudogene TRBV3-2) and TRBJ2-3; perhaps TRBD2 as D (6 bases). CDR3 length equals 14 residues. V was cut by 1 base and J by 5 bases, with 10 bases left in between. Germline V gene lookup returns CDR1 LGHDT and CDR2 YNNKEL (reference sequence).

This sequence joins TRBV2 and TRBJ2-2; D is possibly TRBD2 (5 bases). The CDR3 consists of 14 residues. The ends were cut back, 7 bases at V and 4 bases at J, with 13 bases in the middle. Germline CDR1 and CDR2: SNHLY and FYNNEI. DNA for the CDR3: TGTGCCAGCATCTTTGGGGAGAGCACCGGGGAGCTGTTTTTT. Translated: CASIFGESTGELFF.

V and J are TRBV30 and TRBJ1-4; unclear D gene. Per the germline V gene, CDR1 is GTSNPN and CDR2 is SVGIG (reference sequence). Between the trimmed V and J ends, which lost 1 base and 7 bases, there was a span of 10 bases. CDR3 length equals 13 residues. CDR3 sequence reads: CAWSGGRGEKLFF. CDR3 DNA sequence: TGTGCCTGGAGTGGAGGGCGTGGTGAAAAACTGTTTTTT.

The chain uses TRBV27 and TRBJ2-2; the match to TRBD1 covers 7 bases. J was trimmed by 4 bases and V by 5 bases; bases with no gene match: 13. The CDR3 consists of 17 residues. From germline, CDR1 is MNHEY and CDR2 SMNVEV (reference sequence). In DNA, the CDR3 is TGTGCCAGCAGTCCAACCTACAGGGGAAAAGGCACCGGGGAGCTGTTTTTT. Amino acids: CASSPTYRGKGTGELFF.

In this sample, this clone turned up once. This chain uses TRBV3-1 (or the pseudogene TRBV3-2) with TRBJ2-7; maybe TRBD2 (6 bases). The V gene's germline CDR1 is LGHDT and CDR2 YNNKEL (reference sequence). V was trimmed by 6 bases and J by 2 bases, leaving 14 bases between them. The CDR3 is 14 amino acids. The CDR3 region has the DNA TGTGCCAGCAGTTCGATTGCTAGCGCCTACGAGCAGTACTTC. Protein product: CASSSIASAYEQYF.

For the CDR3, the DNA is TGCGCCAGCAGCTTGGGCAGTTTTAATGAAAAACTGTTTTTT. The encoded protein is CASSLGSFNEKLFF. This sequence joins TRBV5-1 and TRBJ1-4; D gene uncertain. Germline V lookup: CDR1 SGHRS, CDR2 YFSETQ. CDR3 length equals 14 residues. Trimming removed 0 bases at V and 4 bases at J, with 7 bases between. Combining the CDR3 with reference TRBV5-1 and TRBJ1-4 gives the whole variable domain KAGVTQTPRYLIKTRGQQVTLSCSPISGHRSVSWYQQTPGQGLQFLFEYFSETQRNKGNFPGRFSGRQFSNSRSEMNVSTLELGDSALYLCASSLGSFNEKLFFGSGTQLSVL.

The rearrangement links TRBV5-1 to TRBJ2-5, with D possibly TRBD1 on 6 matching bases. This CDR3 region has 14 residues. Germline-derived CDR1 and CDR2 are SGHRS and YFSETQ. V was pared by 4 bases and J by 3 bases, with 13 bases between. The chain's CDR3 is CASSQPGQKETQYF. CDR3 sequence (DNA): TGCGCCAGCAGCCAACCTGGACAGAAAGAGACCCAGTACTTC.

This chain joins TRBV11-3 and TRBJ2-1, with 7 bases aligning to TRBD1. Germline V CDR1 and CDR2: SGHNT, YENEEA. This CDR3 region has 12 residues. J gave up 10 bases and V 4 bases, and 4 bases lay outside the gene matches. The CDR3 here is CASSSTGLEQFF. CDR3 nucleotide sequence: TGTGCCAGCAGCTCGACAGGGTTAGAGCAGTTCTTC.

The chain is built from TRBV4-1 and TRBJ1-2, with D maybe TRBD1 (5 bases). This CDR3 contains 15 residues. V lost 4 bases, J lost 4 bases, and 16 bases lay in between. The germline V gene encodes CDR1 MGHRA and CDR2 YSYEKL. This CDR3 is CASSLREGDSYGYTF. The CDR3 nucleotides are TGCGCCAGCAGCCTAAGGGAAGGGGATAGCTATGGCTACACCTTC.

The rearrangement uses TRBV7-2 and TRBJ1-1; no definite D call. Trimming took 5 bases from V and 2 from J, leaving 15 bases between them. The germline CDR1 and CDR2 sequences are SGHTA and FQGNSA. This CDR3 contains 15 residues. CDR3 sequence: CASSLTDGLNTEAFF. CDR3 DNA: TGTGCCAGCAGCCTGACGGACGGACTCAACACTGAAGCTTTCTTT. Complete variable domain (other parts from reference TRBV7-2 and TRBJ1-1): GAGVSQSPSNKVTEKGKDVELRCDPISGHTALYWYRQSLGQGLEFLIYFQGNSAPDKSGLPSDRFSAERTGGSVSTLTIQRTQQEDSAVYLCASSLTDGLNTEAFFGQGTRLTVV.

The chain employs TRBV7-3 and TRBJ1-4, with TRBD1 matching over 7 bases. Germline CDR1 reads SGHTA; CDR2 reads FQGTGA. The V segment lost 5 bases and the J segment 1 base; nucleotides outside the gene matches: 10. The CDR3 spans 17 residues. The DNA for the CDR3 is TGTGCCAGCAGCCCGAAAGTCGACAGGGAAACTAATGAAAAACTGTTTTTT. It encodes CASSPKVDRETNEKLFF.

The CDR3 DNA is TGTGCCAGCAGGGGCTCGATTGAGCAGTTCTTC. Protein product: CASRGSIEQFF. This chain links TRBV27 with TRBJ2-1, with D hard to call. With 6 bases removed from V and 9 bases from J, the gap between germline ends came to 9 bases. The length of the CDR3 is 11 residues. Germline V gene sequence: CDR1 MNHEY, CDR2 SMNVEV (reference sequence).

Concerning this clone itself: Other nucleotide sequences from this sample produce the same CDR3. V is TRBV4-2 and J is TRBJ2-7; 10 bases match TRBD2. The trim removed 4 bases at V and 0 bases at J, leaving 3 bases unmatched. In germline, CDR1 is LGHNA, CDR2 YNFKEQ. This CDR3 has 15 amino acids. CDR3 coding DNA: TGTGCCAGCAGCCCCCCTAGCGGGAGCTCCTACGAGCAGTACTTC. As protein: CASSPPSGSSYEQYF.

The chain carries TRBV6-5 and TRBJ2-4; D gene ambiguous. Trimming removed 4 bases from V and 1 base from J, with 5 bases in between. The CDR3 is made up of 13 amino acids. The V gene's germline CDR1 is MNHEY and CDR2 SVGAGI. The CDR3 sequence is CASSSRAKNIQYF. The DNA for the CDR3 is TGTGCCAGCAGTTCTCGGGCCAAAAACATTCAGTACTTC.

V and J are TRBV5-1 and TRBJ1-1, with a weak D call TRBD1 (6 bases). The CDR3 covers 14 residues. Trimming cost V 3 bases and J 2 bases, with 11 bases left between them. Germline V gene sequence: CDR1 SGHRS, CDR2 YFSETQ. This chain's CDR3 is CASSWGRENTEAFF. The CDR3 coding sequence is TGCGCCAGCAGCTGGGGGCGAGAAAACACTGAAGCTTTCTTT.

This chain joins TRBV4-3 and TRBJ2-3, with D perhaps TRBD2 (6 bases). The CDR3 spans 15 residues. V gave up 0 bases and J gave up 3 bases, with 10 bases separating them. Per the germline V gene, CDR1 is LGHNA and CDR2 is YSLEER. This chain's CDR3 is CASSQDRLATDTQYF. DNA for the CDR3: TGCGCCAGCAGCCAAGATCGGCTAGCGACAGATACGCAGTATTTT.

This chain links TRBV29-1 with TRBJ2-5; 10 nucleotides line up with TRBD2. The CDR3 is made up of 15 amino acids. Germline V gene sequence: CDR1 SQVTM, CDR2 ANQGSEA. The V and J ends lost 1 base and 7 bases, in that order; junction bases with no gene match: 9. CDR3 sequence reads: CSVEGTSGVYATQYF. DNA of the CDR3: TGCAGCGTTGAAGGGACTAGCGGAGTTTATGCGACCCAGTACTTC.

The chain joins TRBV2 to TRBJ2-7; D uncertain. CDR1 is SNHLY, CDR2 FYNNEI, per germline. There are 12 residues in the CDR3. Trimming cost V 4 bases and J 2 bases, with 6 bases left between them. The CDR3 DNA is TGTGCCAGCAGTGTGGCAGCCTACGAGCAGTACTTC. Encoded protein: CASSVAAYEQYF.

The CDR3 DNA sequence: TGTGCCACCAGTGACACCGGGACAGGTTCCTACGAGCAGTACTTC. Its translation: CATSDTGTGSYEQYF. This chain uses TRBV24-1 with TRBJ2-7; 8 nucleotides line up with TRBD1. The CDR3 is 15 residues long. V was pared by 4 bases and J by 1 base, with 5 bases of the junction left unmatched. Germline V gives CDR1 KGHDR, CDR2 SFDVKD.

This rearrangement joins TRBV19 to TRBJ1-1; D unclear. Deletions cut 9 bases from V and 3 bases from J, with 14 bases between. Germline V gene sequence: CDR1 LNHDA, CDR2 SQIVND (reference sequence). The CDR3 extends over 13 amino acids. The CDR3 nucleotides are TGTGCCAGCCTAGAGAGGGTGGACACTGAAGCTTTCTTT. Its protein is CASLERVDTEAFF.

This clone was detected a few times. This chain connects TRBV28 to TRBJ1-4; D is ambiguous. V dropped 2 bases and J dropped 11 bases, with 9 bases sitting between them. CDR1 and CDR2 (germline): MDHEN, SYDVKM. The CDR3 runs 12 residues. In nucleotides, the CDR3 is TGTGCCAGCAGTTTAGGGCAGAGTAAACTGTTTTTT. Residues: CASSLGQSKLFF. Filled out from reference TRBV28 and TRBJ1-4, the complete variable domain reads DVKVTQSSRYLVKRTGEKVFLECVQDMDHENMFWYRQDPGLGLRLIYFSYDVKMKEKGDIPEGYSVSREKKERFSLILESASTNQTSMYLCASSLGQSKLFFGSGTQLSVL.

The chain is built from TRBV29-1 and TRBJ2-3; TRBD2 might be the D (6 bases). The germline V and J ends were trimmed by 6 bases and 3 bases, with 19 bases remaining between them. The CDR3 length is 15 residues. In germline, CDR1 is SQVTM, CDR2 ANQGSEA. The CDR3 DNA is TGCAGCGTGGACCGGGACTCTACACTAACAGATACGCAGTATTTT. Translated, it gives CSVDRDSTLTDTQYF.